What follows describes a single TCR beta chain. This entry comes from a study of T cell repertoires in cytomegalovirus infection. Study-level information: Public TCR beta signature analysis indicated the presence of both CMV infection and matching HLA type.

TCRdb fed the reads into MiXCR, producing one record per CDR3 protein. The top ten hold under 20% of the sample, which has approximately 150,000 distinct CDR3 sequences, about 6.5% seen once. Trimming pared 4 bases from V and 9 bases from J, leaving 10 bases between. Germline CDR1 reads LNHDA; CDR2 reads SQIVND (reference sequence). CDR3 size: 12 residues. This TCR was sampled from a human donor in good health (CMV status not recorded). Some clones in this sample may be carry-over from other donors' samples. This chain uses TRBV19 with TRBJ2-1; D unresolved. The sample taken for sequencing was PBMCs. The CDR3 DNA follows: TGTGCCAGTAGTAAGACCAGTACTGAGCAGTTCTTC. Encoded protein: CASSKTSTEQFF.